The rows below give T cell receptor beta chains drawn from one sample of a study of T cell responses to AZD1222 COVID-19 vaccine. TCRdb's table, derived via immunoSEQ multiplex PCR, lists solely in-frame clones and lacks some. The sample gives about 99,000 clones, roughly 92% of which show up once; about 13% is in the top ten. Material: peripheral blood, obtained on day 0 of AZD1222 vaccination. The receptors shown here come from an adult in good health. The CDR3 runs from the conserved cysteine through the conserved F or W. The order of the fields is CDR3 DNA, CDR3 protein, V gene, J gene, D gene, clone size. The D gene is left open where the match is weak. The listing skips clone size in some rows; elsewhere it reads once, few, many or a size class.

DNA: TGTGCCAGCAGCCACCCTCCCGGGTCTAACTATGGCTACACCTTC
CDR3: CASSHPPGSNYGYTF
V: TRBV4-2
J: TRBJ1-2
D: NA
size: NA

DNA: TGCGCCAGCAGCTTGGTACAGGGGGCAAACAATGAGCAGTTCTTC
CDR3: CASSLVQGANNEQFF
V: TRBV5-1
J: TRBJ2-1
D: TRBD1
size: NA

DNA: TGTGCCAGCAGCTTAGAGGCATCCAATCAGCCCCAGCATTTT
CDR3: CASSLEASNQPQHF
V: TRBV7-8
J: TRBJ1-5
D: NA
size: NA

DNA: TGTGCCAGCAAACAGGGTCCGGGACCCTACGAGCAGTACTTC
CDR3: CASKQGPGPYEQYF
V: TRBV2
J: TRBJ2-7
D: NA
size: NA

DNA: TGTGCCAGCTCACCGAGACTAGCGGGGGAGTTTAATGAGCAGTTCTTC
CDR3: CASSPRLAGEFNEQFF
V: TRBV18
J: TRBJ2-1
D: TRBD2
size: NA

DNA: TGTGCCAGCAGTGAAGCGCCGGGGGCGAGATCACCCCTCCACTTT
CDR3: CASSEAPGARSPLHF
V: TRBV6-1
J: TRBJ1-6
D: NA
size: once

DNA: TGTGCCAGCAGCGTAGGACTAGCGGGAACCCACAATGAGCAGTTCTTC
CDR3: CASSVGLAGTHNEQFF
V: TRBV9
J: TRBJ2-1
D: TRBD2
size: NA

DNA: TGCGCCAGCAGCAATAGACAGGGAATGAACACTGAAGCTTTCTTT
CDR3: CASSNRQGMNTEAFF
V: TRBV5-1
J: TRBJ1-1
D: TRBD1
size: NA

DNA: TGTGCCAGCAGCCATAGCCCGGGACAGGGGGTTGGCTACACCTTC
CDR3: CASSHSPGQGVGYTF
V: TRBV7-9
J: TRBJ1-2
D: TRBD1
size: NA

DNA: TGTGCCACCAGTGATTCTCGGACCCAGTACTTC
CDR3: CATSDSRTQYF
V: TRBV24-1
J: TRBJ2-5
D: NA
size: NA

DNA: TGTGCCATCTCACCGGGACTAGTTCGAACGCAGTATTTT
CDR3: CAISPGLVRTQYF
V: TRBV12-3/TRBV12-4
J: TRBJ2-3
D: TRBD2
size: NA

DNA: TGTGCCAGCAGCGACAGGGCGAACACCGGGGAGCTGTTTTTT
CDR3: CASSDRANTGELFF
V: TRBV6-6
J: TRBJ2-2
D: TRBD1
size: NA

DNA: TGTGCCAGCAGCCAAGATGAGTGGGTAGGCAAAAACATTCAGTACTTC
CDR3: CASSQDEWVGKNIQYF
V: TRBV3-1/TRBV3-2
J: TRBJ2-4
D: NA
size: NA

DNA: TGTGCCAGCAGCTTACGGCTTGGAGCGAACACTGAAGCTTTCTTT
CDR3: CASSLRLGANTEAFF
V: TRBV13
J: TRBJ1-1
D: NA
size: NA

DNA: TGTGCCAGCAGTTTATTACCAACAGATGAAGCTTTCTTT
CDR3: CASSLLPTDEAFF
V: TRBV12-3/TRBV12-4
J: TRBJ1-1
D: NA
size: NA

DNA: TGTGCTAGCAGCGCTAGCGGGGTGTCGGAGACCCAGTACTTC
CDR3: CASSASGVSETQYF
V: TRBV7-7
J: TRBJ2-5
D: TRBD2
size: NA

DNA: TGCGCCAGCAGCCTCGGACTAGCGGGGCTCTACAATGAGCAGTTCTTC
CDR3: CASSLGLAGLYNEQFF
V: TRBV5-1
J: TRBJ2-1
D: TRBD2
size: NA

DNA: TGTGCCAGCAGCTCGGGACAGGCGTGGGGCTATGGCTACACCTTC
CDR3: CASSSGQAWGYGYTF
V: TRBV5-4
J: TRBJ1-2
D: TRBD1
size: NA

DNA: TGTGCCAGCAGCCCATCGGACGGGAGCTCCTACAATGAGCAGTTCTTC
CDR3: CASSPSDGSSYNEQFF
V: TRBV11-3
J: TRBJ2-1
D: NA
size: NA

DNA: TGTGCCAGCAGCTTGGGATCTTACAATGAGCAGTTCTTC
CDR3: CASSLGSYNEQFF
V: TRBV7-3
J: TRBJ2-1
D: NA
size: NA

DNA: TGTGCCTGGAGTGACCGACTAGCGGGAGTTACGAGCTCCTACAATGAGCAGTTCTTC
CDR3: CAWSDRLAGVTSSYNEQFF
V: TRBV30
J: TRBJ2-1
D: TRBD2
size: NA

DNA: TGTGCCAGCAGCTTCGGACAAAATGAAAAACTGTTTTTT
CDR3: CASSFGQNEKLFF
V: TRBV5-6
J: TRBJ1-4
D: NA
size: NA

DNA: TGTGCCAGCAGTTCAGGGACAGGGGGAGTTCATTCACCCCTCCACTTT
CDR3: CASSSGTGGVHSPLHF
V: TRBV27
J: TRBJ1-6
D: TRBD1
size: NA

DNA: TGTGCCAGCAGCCAAGTTGGAACGCCTTACAATGAGCAGTTCTTC
CDR3: CASSQVGTPYNEQFF
V: TRBV3-1/TRBV3-2
J: TRBJ2-1
D: NA
size: NA

DNA: TGCAGCCACAGACCGATGAACACTGAAGCTTTCTTT
CDR3: CSHRPMNTEAFF
V: TRBV29-1
J: TRBJ1-1
D: NA
size: NA

DNA: TGTGCCACCAGTGATCCCGGGACAGGAGGCGAGCAGTACTTC
CDR3: CATSDPGTGGEQYF
V: TRBV24-1
J: TRBJ2-7
D: TRBD1
size: NA

DNA: TGTGCCAGCATCTTTACGGGGCTCCGAGGGCAGCCCCAGCATTTT
CDR3: CASIFTGLRGQPQHF
V: TRBV28
J: TRBJ1-5
D: NA
size: NA

DNA: TGTGCCACCAGCAGAAAAGTACAGGGGACTAATGAAAAACTGTTTTTT
CDR3: CATSRKVQGTNEKLFF
V: TRBV15
J: TRBJ1-4
D: TRBD1
size: NA

DNA: TGCGCCAGCAGCAACAGTAATTCACCCCTCCACTTT
CDR3: CASSNSNSPLHF
V: TRBV5-1
J: TRBJ1-6
D: NA
size: NA

DNA: TGCAGCGTTGCGGGGACTATCGGATACAATGAGCAGTTCTTC
CDR3: CSVAGTIGYNEQFF
V: TRBV29-1
J: TRBJ2-1
D: TRBD2
size: NA

DNA: TGTGCCAGCAGCTCCTACAGGGGCCAGCCCCAGCATTTT
CDR3: CASSSYRGQPQHF
V: TRBV7-2
J: TRBJ1-5
D: TRBD1
size: few

DNA: TGTGCCAGCAGCTTAAGCCCCACAGGGGACTATGGCTACACCTTC
CDR3: CASSLSPTGDYGYTF
V: TRBV11-2
J: TRBJ1-2
D: TRBD1
size: NA

DNA: TGTGCCTACCCGAGGAGGGCCGGGGAGCTGTTTTTT
CDR3: CAYPRRAGELFF
V: TRBV30
J: TRBJ2-2
D: NA
size: NA

DNA: TGTGCCAGCAGCCGACATCAGGGGGCCGGCAATGAGCAGTTCTTC
CDR3: CASSRHQGAGNEQFF
V: TRBV14
J: TRBJ2-1
D: TRBD1
size: NA

DNA: TGCGCCAGCAGCTCCGGGGACCCAAACTTTCAAGAGACCCAGTACTTC
CDR3: CASSSGDPNFQETQYF
V: TRBV5-1
J: TRBJ2-5
D: NA
size: NA

DNA: TGCGCCAGCAGTGAAGGACAGATCCTAACAGCCTACGAGCAGTACTTC
CDR3: CASSEGQILTAYEQYF
V: TRBV10-2
J: TRBJ2-7
D: NA
size: NA

DNA: TGTGCCAGCAGTAGCCAGGTGAGCAATCAGCCCCAGCATTTT
CDR3: CASSSQVSNQPQHF
V: TRBV6-5
J: TRBJ1-5
D: NA
size: NA

DNA: TGTGCCAGCAGCCGGGGGTCCGAGACCCAGTACTTC
CDR3: CASSRGSETQYF
V: TRBV7-8
J: TRBJ2-5
D: NA
size: NA

DNA: TGTGCCAGCAGTCCAAGGGGAGGAACTAATGAAAAACTGTTTTTT
CDR3: CASSPRGGTNEKLFF
V: TRBV5-8
J: TRBJ1-4
D: NA
size: NA

DNA: TGTGCCAGCAGCCTATACTACGAGCAGTACTTC
CDR3: CASSLYYEQYF
V: TRBV5-6
J: TRBJ2-7
D: NA
size: once

DNA: TGTGCCAGCAGTTACTCTCAACAGGGGGGAGAGACCCAGTACTTC
CDR3: CASSYSQQGGETQYF
V: TRBV6-5
J: TRBJ2-5
D: TRBD1
size: NA

DNA: TGCAGTGCTAGAGACGTCGGGGAGCTGTTTTTT
CDR3: CSARDVGELFF
V: TRBV20-1
J: TRBJ2-2
D: NA
size: NA

DNA: TGTGCCAGTAATAAAGGCGGCACTGAAGCTTTCTTT
CDR3: CASNKGGTEAFF
V: TRBV19
J: TRBJ1-1
D: NA
size: NA

DNA: TGTGCCAGCACCCAAGACACCTACAATGAGCAGTTCTTC
CDR3: CASTQDTYNEQFF
V: TRBV12-3/TRBV12-4
J: TRBJ2-1
D: NA
size: NA

DNA: TGTGCCAGCCACCCGGATGGGGGGGTCGGTCAGCCCCAGCATTTT
CDR3: CASHPDGGVGQPQHF
V: TRBV6-5
J: TRBJ1-5
D: NA
size: NA

DNA: TGTGCCTGGAGTGGCGAAACTAGCGGGAGGAATGAGCAGTTCTTC
CDR3: CAWSGETSGRNEQFF
V: TRBV30
J: TRBJ2-1
D: TRBD2
size: once

DNA: TGTGCCAGCAGCGCTCGAGCGGGAGGTCACCTCCACGAGCAGTACTTC
CDR3: CASSARAGGHLHEQYF
V: TRBV9
J: TRBJ2-7
D: TRBD2
size: NA

DNA: TGTGCCAGTAGTATCGGGAACACTGAAGCTTTCTTT
CDR3: CASSIGNTEAFF
V: TRBV19
J: TRBJ1-1
D: NA
size: NA

DNA: TGCGCCAGCAGCCCCGGGACTAGCGGCAATGAGCAGTTCTTC
CDR3: CASSPGTSGNEQFF
V: TRBV5-1
J: TRBJ2-1
D: TRBD2
size: NA

DNA: TGTGCCAGCAGGACTACGGACCACTATGGCTACACCTTC
CDR3: CASRTTDHYGYTF
V: TRBV6-6
J: TRBJ1-2
D: NA
size: NA

DNA: TGTGCCAGCAGCTTAGTGGGCAGGGTTAGGGGTGGAACCATATATTTT
CDR3: CASSLVGRVRGGTIYF
V: TRBV7-2
J: TRBJ1-3
D: NA
size: NA

DNA: TGTGCCAGCAGCCCCCATGGGGTGACAGGGGGCGTCACTGAAGCTTTCTTT
CDR3: CASSPHGVTGGVTEAFF
V: TRBV9
J: TRBJ1-1
D: TRBD1
size: NA

DNA: TGTGCCAGCAGCCAATCGGCTAGCGGGTTAAATGAGCAGTTCTTC
CDR3: CASSQSASGLNEQFF
V: TRBV3-1/TRBV3-2
J: TRBJ2-1
D: TRBD2
size: NA

DNA: TGTGCCAGCAGACAGGGGAACACTGAAGCTTTCTTT
CDR3: CASRQGNTEAFF
V: TRBV6-5
J: TRBJ1-1
D: NA
size: NA

DNA: TGTGCCACCAGTGATTGGAATGAAAACAATGAGCAGTTCTTC
CDR3: CATSDWNENNEQFF
V: TRBV24-1
J: TRBJ2-1
D: NA
size: NA

DNA: TGTGCCAGTAGTTCCGGGACGGGGTTGGAAGCTTTCTTT
CDR3: CASSSGTGLEAFF
V: TRBV19
J: TRBJ1-1
D: NA
size: NA

DNA: TGTGCCAGCAGTTTGGGCGGGTGGGGAGATACGCAGTATTTT
CDR3: CASSLGGWGDTQYF
V: TRBV6-2/TRBV6-3
J: TRBJ2-3
D: NA
size: NA

DNA: TGTGCCAGCAGCGTCGGGACAGGTTCCTACGAGCAGTACTTC
CDR3: CASSVGTGSYEQYF
V: TRBV7-9
J: TRBJ2-7
D: TRBD1
size: few

DNA: TGCGCCAGCAGTGGAGGGGCCCTGAACACCGGGGAGCTGTTTTTT
CDR3: CASSGGALNTGELFF
V: TRBV10-1
J: TRBJ2-2
D: NA
size: NA

DNA: TGTGCCAGCAGTAAAGGACGGGACTCTGGGGCCAACGTCCTGACTTTC
CDR3: CASSKGRDSGANVLTF
V: TRBV6-1
J: TRBJ2-6
D: NA
size: NA